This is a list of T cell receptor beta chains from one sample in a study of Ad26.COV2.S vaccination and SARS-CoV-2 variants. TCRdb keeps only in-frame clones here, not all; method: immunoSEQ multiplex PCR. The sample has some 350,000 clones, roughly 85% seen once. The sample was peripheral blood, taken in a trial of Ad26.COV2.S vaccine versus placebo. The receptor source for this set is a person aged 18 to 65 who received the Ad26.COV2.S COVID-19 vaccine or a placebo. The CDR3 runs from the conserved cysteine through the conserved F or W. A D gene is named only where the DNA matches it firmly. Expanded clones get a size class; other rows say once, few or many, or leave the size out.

CDR3: CASSYPKDRASTDTQYF
DNA: TGTGCCAGCAGTTACCCGAAGGACAGGGCTAGCACAGATACGCAGTATTTT
size: NA
V: TRBV6-2/TRBV6-3
J: TRBJ2-3
D: TRBD1

CDR3: CASSGGGRETQYF
DNA: TGTGCCAGTAGTGGTGGCGGGAGAGAGACCCAGTACTTC
size: NA
V: TRBV19
J: TRBJ2-5
D: TRBD2

CDR3: CASAVGREQFF
DNA: TGTGCCAGCGCCGTAGGTCGTGAGCAGTTCTTC
size: NA
V: TRBV11-2
J: TRBJ2-1
D: NA

CDR3: CASSPEFSYEQYF
DNA: TGTGCCAGCAGTCCAGAATTCTCCTACGAGCAGTACTTC
size: NA
V: TRBV12-3/TRBV12-4
J: TRBJ2-7
D: NA

CDR3: CASRRQGIGELFF
DNA: TGTGCCAGCAGGAGACAGGGAATCGGGGAGCTGTTTTTT
size: once
V: TRBV6-5
J: TRBJ2-2
D: TRBD1

CDR3: CASSTGTTLTDTQYF
DNA: TGTGCCAGCAGTACGGGGACTACCTTGACAGATACGCAGTATTTT
size: NA
V: TRBV27
J: TRBJ2-3
D: TRBD2

CDR3: CASSLSRMSQETQYF
DNA: TGTGCCAGCTCACTATCCAGAATGTCCCAAGAGACCCAGTACTTC
size: NA
V: TRBV18
J: TRBJ2-5
D: NA

CDR3: CASSETPGLARFSYEQYF
DNA: TGCGCCAGCAGTGAGACCCCGGGACTAGCGCGATTTTCCTACGAGCAGTACTTC
size: NA
V: TRBV10-2
J: TRBJ2-7
D: TRBD2

CDR3: CASSLRGVGESNQPQHF
DNA: TGTGCCAGCAGTTTAAGGGGTGTGGGGGAGAGCAATCAGCCCCAGCATTTT
size: NA
V: TRBV27
J: TRBJ1-5
D: NA

CDR3: CASRLGTRQAATNEKLFF
DNA: TGTGCCAGCAGACTGGGGACGAGACAGGCCGCAACTAATGAAAAACTGTTTTTT
size: NA
V: TRBV7-9
J: TRBJ1-4
D: NA

CDR3: CASSTSLGSDTQYF
DNA: TGTGCCAGCAGTACATCGTTAGGGTCAGATACGCAGTATTTT
size: NA
V: TRBV11-2
J: TRBJ2-3
D: NA

CDR3: CASTRTETNTEAFF
DNA: TGTGCCAGCACCCGGACAGAAACTAACACTGAAGCTTTCTTT
size: NA
V: TRBV2
J: TRBJ1-1
D: NA

CDR3: CASSFRAGDEADTQYF
DNA: TGCGCCAGCAGCTTTAGGGCGGGAGACGAGGCAGATACGCAGTATTTT
size: NA
V: TRBV5-1
J: TRBJ2-3
D: TRBD2

CDR3: CASSLTGTGADEQYF
DNA: TGTGCCAGCAGCTTAACCGGGACAGGGGCCGACGAGCAGTACTTC
size: NA
V: TRBV11-2
J: TRBJ2-7
D: TRBD1

CDR3: CASTRQGAIDTQYF
DNA: TGTGCCAGTACCAGACAGGGGGCTATAGATACGCAGTATTTT
size: NA
V: TRBV19
J: TRBJ2-3
D: TRBD1

CDR3: CSVDSPSSNTQYF
DNA: TGCAGCGTTGATTCCCCTAGTTCGAATACGCAGTATTTT
size: NA
V: TRBV29-1
J: TRBJ2-3
D: NA

CDR3: CASSEGHLFSYEQYF
DNA: TGTGCCAGCAGTGAGGGACACCTTTTTTCCTACGAGCAGTACTTC
size: NA
V: TRBV2
J: TRBJ2-7
D: NA

CDR3: CASSDGTGGVEQFF
DNA: TGCGCCAGCAGTGACGGGACAGGGGGCGTGGAGCAGTTCTTC
size: NA
V: TRBV10-2
J: TRBJ2-1
D: TRBD1

CDR3: CASSRITSGSGEQFF
DNA: TGTGCCAGTAGTAGGATTACTAGCGGGAGTGGGGAGCAGTTCTTC
size: NA
V: TRBV19
J: TRBJ2-1
D: TRBD2

CDR3: CASSLRGSTTYATNEKLFF
DNA: TGTGCCAGCAGTTTGAGGGGGTCGACAACTTATGCAACTAATGAAAAACTGTTTTTT
size: once
V: TRBV28
J: TRBJ1-4
D: NA

CDR3: CASSLGGDEFF
DNA: TGTGCCAGCAGCTTGGGGGGAGATGAGTTCTTC
size: NA
V: TRBV5-4
J: TRBJ2-1
D: NA

CDR3: CASSYGRGLINEKLFF
DNA: TGCGCCAGCAGCTACGGAAGGGGGCTCATTAATGAAAAACTGTTTTTT
size: NA
V: TRBV4-1
J: TRBJ1-4
D: TRBD1

CDR3: CASSKGGRTRSYNEQFF
DNA: TGTGCCAGCAGCAAGGGAGGGCGGACCCGCTCCTACAATGAGCAGTTCTTC
size: once
V: TRBV9
J: TRBJ2-1
D: TRBD2

CDR3: CASSHTVFSTDTQYF
DNA: TGTGCCAGCAGTCACACAGTGTTTAGCACAGATACGCAGTATTTT
size: NA
V: TRBV27
J: TRBJ2-3
D: NA

CDR3: CASGQSSSGANVLTF
DNA: TGTGCCTCAGGACAGTCCAGCTCTGGGGCCAACGTCCTGACTTTC
size: NA
V: TRBV24-1
J: TRBJ2-6
D: NA

CDR3: CASSRQGMETQYF
DNA: TGTGCCAGCAGCAGGCAGGGAATGGAGACCCAGTACTTC
size: NA
V: TRBV5-4
J: TRBJ2-5
D: NA

CDR3: CASSPERLNYGYTF
DNA: TGTGCCAGCTCACCCGAACGACTTAACTATGGCTACACCTTC
size: once
V: TRBV18
J: TRBJ1-2
D: NA